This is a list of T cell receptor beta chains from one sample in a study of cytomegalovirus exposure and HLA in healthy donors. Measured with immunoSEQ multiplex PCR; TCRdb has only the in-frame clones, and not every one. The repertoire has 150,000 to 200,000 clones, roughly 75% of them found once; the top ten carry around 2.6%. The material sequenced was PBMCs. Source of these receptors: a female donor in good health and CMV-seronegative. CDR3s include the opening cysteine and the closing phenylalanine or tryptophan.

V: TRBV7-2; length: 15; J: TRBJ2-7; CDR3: CASSPGLAGSYEQYF
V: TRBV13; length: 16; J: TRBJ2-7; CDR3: CASSSRLGGGPYEQYF
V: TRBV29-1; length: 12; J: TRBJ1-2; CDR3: CSEHRGRVGYTF
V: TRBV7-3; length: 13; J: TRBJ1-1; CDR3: CASSLSGNTEAFF
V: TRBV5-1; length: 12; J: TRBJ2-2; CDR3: CASSLNTGELFF
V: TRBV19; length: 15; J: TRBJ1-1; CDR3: CASNFPQGARTEAFF
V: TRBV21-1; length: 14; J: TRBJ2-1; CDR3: CASSKEVGHNEQFF
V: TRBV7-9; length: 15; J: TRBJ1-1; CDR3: CASSFTTGDNTEAFF
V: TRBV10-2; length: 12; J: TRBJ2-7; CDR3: CASSEASGQQYF
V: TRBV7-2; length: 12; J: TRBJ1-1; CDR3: CASSSAGEGAFF
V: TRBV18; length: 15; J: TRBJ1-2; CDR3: CASSFRQGANYGYTF
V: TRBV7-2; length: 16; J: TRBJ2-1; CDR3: CASSLGGGHSYNEQFF
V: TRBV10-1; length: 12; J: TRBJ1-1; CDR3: CASSGMNTEAFF
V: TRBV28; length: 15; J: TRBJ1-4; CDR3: CASSPPQGTGAKLFF
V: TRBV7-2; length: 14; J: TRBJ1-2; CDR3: CASSPGDSSYGYTF
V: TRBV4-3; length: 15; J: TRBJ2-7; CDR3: CASSQDQGPPYEQYF
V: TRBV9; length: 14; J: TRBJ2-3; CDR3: CASSGKRGGDTQYF
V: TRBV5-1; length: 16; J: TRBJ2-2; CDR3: CASSPRLAANTGELFF
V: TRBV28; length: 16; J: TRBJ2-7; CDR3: CASSTGRTGGPYEQYF
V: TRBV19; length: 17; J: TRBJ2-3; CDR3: CASSIDPPSGGTDTQYF
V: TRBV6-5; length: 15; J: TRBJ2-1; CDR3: CASSYEGLAGNEQFF
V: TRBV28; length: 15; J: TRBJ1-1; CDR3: CASSLTDRVNTEAFF
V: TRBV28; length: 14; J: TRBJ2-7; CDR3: CASRASGGSYEQYF
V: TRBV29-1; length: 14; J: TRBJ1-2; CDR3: CSVGVGTGPHGYTF
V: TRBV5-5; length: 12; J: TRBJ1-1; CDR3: CASSWTGTEAFF
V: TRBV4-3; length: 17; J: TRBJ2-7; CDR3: CASSQERISGVGPEQYF
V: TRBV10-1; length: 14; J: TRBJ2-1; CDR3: CASSGLGNSDEQFF
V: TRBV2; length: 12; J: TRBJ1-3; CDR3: CASRSTGNTIYF
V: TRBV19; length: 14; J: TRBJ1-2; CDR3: CASSDRRLRYGYTF
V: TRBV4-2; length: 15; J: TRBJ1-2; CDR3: CASSQASTVGYGYTF
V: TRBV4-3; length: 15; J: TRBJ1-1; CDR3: CASSQDQGNRAGAFF
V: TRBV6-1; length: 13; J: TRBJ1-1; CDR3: CASRREGDTEAFF
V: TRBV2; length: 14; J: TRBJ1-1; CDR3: CASDAGAKWTEAFF